The clone carrying this T cell receptor beta chain was counted ten times or more. Its matching antigen is unknown. The length of the CDR3 is 15 residues. With 2 bases clipped from V and 10 bases from J, the junction kept 10 bases outside the gene matches. Per the germline V gene, CDR1 is DFQATT and CDR2 is SNEGSKA (reference sequence). The entry originates in a study of T cells in Graves' hyperthyroidism and ophthalmopathy. Study conclusions and caveats: Ophthalmopathy cases were set apart from stable hyperthyroidism by a 13 V-J model.

Patients were excluded because of uncontrolled infection, other autoimmune disease, pregnancy or lactation. Regions amplified from RNA transcripts were the TCR beta CDR3 regions. With the HTBI primer set, the TCR CDR3 went through a first round of RT-PCR. A single record per CDR3 protein comes from TCRdb applying MiXCR to the multiplex PCR reads. The sample lists over 250,000 distinct CDR3 sequences, roughly 13% occurring once. J is TRBJ1-6 and V is TRBV20-1; 8 bases line up with TRBD1. This sequence was found in a woman between 35 and 50 years old with Graves' ophthalmopathy. The sample comprised blood. The CDR3 DNA reads TGCAGTGCTAGATCCGGGACAGGATTTTTCTCACCCCTCCACTTT. Encoded protein: CSARSGTGFFSPLHF.